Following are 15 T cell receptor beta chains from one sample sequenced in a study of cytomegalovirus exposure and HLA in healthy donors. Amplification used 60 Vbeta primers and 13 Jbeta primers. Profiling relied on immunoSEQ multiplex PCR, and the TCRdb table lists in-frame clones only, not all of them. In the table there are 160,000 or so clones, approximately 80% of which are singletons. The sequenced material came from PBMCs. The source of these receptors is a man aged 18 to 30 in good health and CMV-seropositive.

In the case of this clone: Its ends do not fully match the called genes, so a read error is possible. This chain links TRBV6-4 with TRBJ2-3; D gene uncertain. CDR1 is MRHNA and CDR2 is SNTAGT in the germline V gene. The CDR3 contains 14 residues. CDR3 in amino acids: CASSVLSRTNTQYF. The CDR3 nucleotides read TGTGCCAGCAGTGTACTTAGCCGCACAAATACGCAGTATTTT.

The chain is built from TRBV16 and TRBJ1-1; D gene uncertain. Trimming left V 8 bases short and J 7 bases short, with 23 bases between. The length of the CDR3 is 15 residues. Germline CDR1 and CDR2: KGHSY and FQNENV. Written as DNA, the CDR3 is TGTGCCAGCGGGAGGAGAACTGAAGCTTTCCTTGAAGCTTTCTTT. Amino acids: CASGRRTEAFLEAFF.

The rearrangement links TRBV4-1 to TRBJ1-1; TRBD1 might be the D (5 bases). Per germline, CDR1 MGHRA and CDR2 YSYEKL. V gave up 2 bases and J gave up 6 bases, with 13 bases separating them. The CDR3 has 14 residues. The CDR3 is CASSQPTARAEAFF. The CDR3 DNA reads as TGCGCCAGCAGCCAACCGACAGCCCGGGCTGAAGCTTTCTTT.

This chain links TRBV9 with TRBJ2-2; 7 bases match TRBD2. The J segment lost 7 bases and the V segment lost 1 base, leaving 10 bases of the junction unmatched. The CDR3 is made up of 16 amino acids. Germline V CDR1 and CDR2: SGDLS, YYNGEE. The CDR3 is CASSVLAGAGGGELFF. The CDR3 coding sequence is TGTGCCAGCAGCGTATTGGCGGGAGCTGGTGGCGGGGAGCTGTTTTTT.

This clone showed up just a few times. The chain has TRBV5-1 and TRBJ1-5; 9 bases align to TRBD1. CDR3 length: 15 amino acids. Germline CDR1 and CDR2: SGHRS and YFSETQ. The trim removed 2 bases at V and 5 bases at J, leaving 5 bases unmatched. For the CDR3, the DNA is TGCGCCAGCAGCTTAGGGACAGGGACCCATCAGCCCCAGCATTTT. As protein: CASSLGTGTHQPQHF.

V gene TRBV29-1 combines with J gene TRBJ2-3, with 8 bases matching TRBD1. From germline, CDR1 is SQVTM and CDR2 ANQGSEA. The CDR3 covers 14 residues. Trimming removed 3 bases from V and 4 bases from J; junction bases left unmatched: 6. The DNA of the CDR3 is TGCAGCGTTGATGCTGGCAGGGGGCCAGATACGCAGTATTTT. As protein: CSVDAGRGPDTQYF.

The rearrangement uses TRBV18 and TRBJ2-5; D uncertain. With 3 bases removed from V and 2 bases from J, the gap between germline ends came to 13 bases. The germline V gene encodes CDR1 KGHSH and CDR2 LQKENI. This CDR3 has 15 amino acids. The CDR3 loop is CASSPGRTLQETQYF. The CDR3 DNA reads TGTGCCAGCTCACCGGGCAGAACTTTGCAAGAGACCCAGTACTTC.

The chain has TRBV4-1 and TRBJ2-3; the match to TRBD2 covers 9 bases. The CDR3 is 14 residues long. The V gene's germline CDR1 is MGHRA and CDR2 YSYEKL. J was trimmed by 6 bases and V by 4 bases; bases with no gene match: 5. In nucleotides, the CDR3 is TGCGCCAGCAGCCCGGGACTAGCTCTGGATACGCAGTATTTT. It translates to CASSPGLALDTQYF.

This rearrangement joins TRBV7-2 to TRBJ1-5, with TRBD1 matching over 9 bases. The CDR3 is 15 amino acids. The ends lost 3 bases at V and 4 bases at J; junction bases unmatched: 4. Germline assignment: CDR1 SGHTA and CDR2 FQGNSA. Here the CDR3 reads CASSFETGGNQPQHF. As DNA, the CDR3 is TGTGCCAGCAGCTTCGAGACAGGGGGGAATCAGCCCCAGCATTTT.

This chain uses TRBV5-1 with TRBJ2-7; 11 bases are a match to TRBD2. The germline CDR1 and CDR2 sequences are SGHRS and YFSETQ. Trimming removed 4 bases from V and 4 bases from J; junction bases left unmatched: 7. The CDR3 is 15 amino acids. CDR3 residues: CASSTSGTSGYEQYF. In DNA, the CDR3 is TGCGCCAGCAGCACGTCCGGGACTAGCGGATACGAGCAGTACTTC.

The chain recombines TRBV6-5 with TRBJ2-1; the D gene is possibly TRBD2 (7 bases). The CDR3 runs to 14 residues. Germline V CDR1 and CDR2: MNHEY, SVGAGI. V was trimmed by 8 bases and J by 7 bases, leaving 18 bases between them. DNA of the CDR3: TGTGCCAGCCGTTCACGGGGGGCTCTAAATGAGCAGTTCTTC. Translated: CASRSRGALNEQFF.

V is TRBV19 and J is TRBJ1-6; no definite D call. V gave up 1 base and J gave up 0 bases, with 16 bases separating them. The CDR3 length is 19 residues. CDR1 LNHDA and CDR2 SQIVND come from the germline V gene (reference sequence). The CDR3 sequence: CASSIGWRSRSSYNSPLHF. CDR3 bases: TGTGCCAGTAGTATAGGATGGCGCAGTAGGAGCTCCTATAATTCACCCCTCCACTTT.

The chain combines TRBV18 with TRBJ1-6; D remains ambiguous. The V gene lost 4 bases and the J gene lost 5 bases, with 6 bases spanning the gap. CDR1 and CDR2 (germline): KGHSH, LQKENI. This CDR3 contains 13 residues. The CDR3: CASSQADNSPLHF. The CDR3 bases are TGTGCCAGCTCACAGGCGGATAATTCACCCCTCCACTTT.

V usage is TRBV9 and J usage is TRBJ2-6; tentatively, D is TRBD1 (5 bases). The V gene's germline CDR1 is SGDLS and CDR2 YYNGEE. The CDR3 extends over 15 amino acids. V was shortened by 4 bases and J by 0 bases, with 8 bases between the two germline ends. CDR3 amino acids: CASSPTDSGANVLTF. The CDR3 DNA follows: TGTGCCAGCAGCCCGACAGACTCTGGGGCCAACGTCCTGACTTTC. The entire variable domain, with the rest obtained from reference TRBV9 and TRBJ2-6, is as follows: DSGVTQTPKHLITATGQRVTLRCSPRSGDLSVYWYQQSLDQGLQFLIQYYNGEERAKGNILERFSAQQFPDLHSELNLSSLELGDSALYFCASSPTDSGANVLTFGAGSRLTVL.

CDR3: CSVFQGNTEAFF. DNA for the CDR3: TGCAGCGTTTTTCAGGGGAACACTGAAGCTTTCTTT. The J gene is TRBJ1-1, the V gene TRBV29-1; D might be TRBD1 (5 bases). The V gene's germline CDR1 is SQVTM and CDR2 ANQGSEA. The germline V and J ends were trimmed by 5 bases and 1 base, with 8 bases remaining between them. The CDR3 runs to 12 residues.